A selection of T cell receptor beta chains follows, all from one sample in a study of blood T cell repertoires in COVID-19. Produced via immunoSEQ multiplex PCR; TCRdb's table is partial and in-frame only. The sample shows 130,000 to 150,000 clones, roughly three quarters of them seen only once. The sequencing input was peripheral blood. The source is a woman aged 70-85 years with COVID-19, enrolled during active disease. Each CDR3 is given with its conserved first and last residue. D genes are given only for firm matches. Size is omitted from some rows. Given values are once, few, many or a class for expanded clones.

clone_size,d_call,cdr3_length,v_call,j_call,cdr3_aa,cdr3_nt
NA,NA,15,TRBV5-1,TRBJ2-2,CASSLDMPHTGELFF,TGCGCCAGCAGCTTGGACATGCCCCACACCGGGGAGCTGTTTTTT
once,NA,14,TRBV5-8,TRBJ2-5,CASSRPGQKVAQYF,TGTGCCAGCAGCCGGCCGGGACAAAAGGTGGCCCAGTACTTC
few,TRBD2,15,TRBV6-5,TRBJ2-1,CASSTAGASNNEQFF,TGTGCCAGCAGTACAGCGGGGGCCTCGAACAATGAGCAGTTCTTC
NA,NA,14,TRBV30,TRBJ1-6,CAWSVQLRNSPLHF,TGTGCCTGGAGTGTACAACTACGAAATTCACCCCTCCACTTT
NA,NA,16,TRBV6-5,TRBJ1-2,CASSYSGVQGSYGYTF,TGTGCCAGCAGTTACTCCGGAGTTCAGGGAAGCTATGGCTACACCTTC
few,NA,17,TRBV7-9,TRBJ1-3,CASSSIRDITSGNTIYF,TGTGCCAGCAGCTCAATCCGGGACATCACTTCTGGAAACACCATATATTTT
NA,NA,17,TRBV3-1/TRBV3-2,TRBJ2-5,CASSHRSSGYGEETQYF,TGTGCCAGCAGCCACCGTAGCTCAGGGTATGGAGAAGAGACCCAGTACTTC
few,TRBD1,14,TRBV2,TRBJ1-1,CASGQTGMGTEAFF,TGTGCCAGCGGCCAGACAGGGATGGGCACTGAAGCTTTCTTT
once,NA,16,TRBV7-2,TRBJ2-2,CASSLVRSSQVGELFF,TGTGCCAGCAGCTTAGTAAGGTCTTCCCAGGTCGGGGAGCTGTTTTTT
NA,TRBD2,18,TRBV5-1,TRBJ2-3,CASSLELAGGGRTDTQYF,TGCGCCAGCAGCTTGGAACTAGCGGGGGGAGGGCGCACAGATACGCAGTATTTT
NA,NA,15,TRBV5-1,TRBJ2-7,CASSLKIGLGGEQYF,TGCGCCAGCAGCCTAAAGATTGGCCTGGGAGGCGAGCAGTACTTC
NA,NA,17,TRBV24-1,TRBJ1-3,CATSDLQGSQSGNTIYF,TGTGCCACCAGTGATTTGCAGGGCAGTCAGAGTGGAAACACCATATATTTT
NA,NA,14,TRBV5-6,TRBJ1-4,CASSRHRGESRLFF,TGTGCCAGCAGCAGACACCGGGGTGAATCGAGGCTGTTTTTT
few,NA,13,TRBV12-3/TRBV12-4,TRBJ2-7,CASSLQDSYEQYF,TGTGCCAGCAGTTTACAGGACAGTTACGAGCAGTACTTC
once,NA,14,TRBV3-1/TRBV3-2,TRBJ1-1,CASSRAGGNTEAFF,TGTGCCAGCAGCCGAGCGGGCGGGAACACTGAAGCTTTCTTT
NA,TRBD1,18,TRBV5-1,TRBJ2-7,CASSSLPPGQGFIYEQYF,TGCGCCAGCAGCTCCCTACCACCGGGACAGGGCTTTATCTACGAGCAGTACTTC
NA,NA,14,TRBV5-6,TRBJ1-1,CASSAGGRNTEAFF,TGTGCCAGCAGCGCCGGGGGGCGAAACACTGAAGCTTTCTTT
NA,NA,11,TRBV12-3/TRBV12-4,TRBJ1-4,CASSEREKLFF,TGTGCCAGCAGTGAGCGTGAAAAACTGTTTTTT
few,NA,17,TRBV7-3,TRBJ1-2,CASSPTAVYQGFYGYTF,TGTGCCAGCAGCCCCACCGCGGTTTACCAGGGGTTCTATGGCTACACCTTC
NA,TRBD1,18,TRBV28,TRBJ1-2,CASTEKGGPGQGWRGYTF,TGTGCCAGCACCGAGAAAGGGGGCCCGGGACAGGGTTGGCGAGGCTACACCTTC
NA,NA,17,TRBV29-1,TRBJ1-6,CSVDPERERSYNSPLHF,TGCAGCGTTGACCCTGAGAGGGAGCGGTCCTATAATTCACCCCTCCACTTT
NA,NA,15,TRBV14,TRBJ1-1,CASSPLGQKGTEAFF,TGTGCCAGCAGCCCACTTGGACAGAAGGGAACTGAAGCTTTCTTT
NA,NA,17,TRBV7-2,TRBJ2-6,CASSLRGGAAGANVLTF,TGTGCCAGCAGCCTAAGAGGAGGGGCAGCCGGGGCCAACGTCCTGACTTTC
NA,NA,14,TRBV10-2,TRBJ2-3,CASSGGGTSDTQYF,TGCGCCAGCAGTGGCGGAGGGACTTCAGATACGCAGTATTTT
NA,TRBD1,16,TRBV5-4,TRBJ2-7,CASSRSTGVMYGEQYF,TGTGCCAGCAGCCGATCCACAGGGGTGATGTATGGCGAGCAGTACTTC
NA,NA,12,TRBV2,TRBJ2-7,CASSRDSYEQYF,TGTGCCAGCAGCCGAGACAGCTACGAGCAGTACTTC
NA,TRBD1,15,TRBV29-1,TRBJ1-2,CSTAGTALANYGYTF,TGCAGCACTGCCGGGACAGCCCTAGCTAACTATGGCTACACCTTC
NA,NA,11,TRBV5-1,TRBJ2-7,CASGEMYEQYF,TGCGCCAGCGGAGAGATGTACGAGCAGTACTTC
NA,TRBD2,15,TRBV7-8,TRBJ2-1,CASSFGRGANNEQFF,TGTGCCAGCAGCTTCGGGCGGGGGGCTAACAATGAGCAGTTCTTC